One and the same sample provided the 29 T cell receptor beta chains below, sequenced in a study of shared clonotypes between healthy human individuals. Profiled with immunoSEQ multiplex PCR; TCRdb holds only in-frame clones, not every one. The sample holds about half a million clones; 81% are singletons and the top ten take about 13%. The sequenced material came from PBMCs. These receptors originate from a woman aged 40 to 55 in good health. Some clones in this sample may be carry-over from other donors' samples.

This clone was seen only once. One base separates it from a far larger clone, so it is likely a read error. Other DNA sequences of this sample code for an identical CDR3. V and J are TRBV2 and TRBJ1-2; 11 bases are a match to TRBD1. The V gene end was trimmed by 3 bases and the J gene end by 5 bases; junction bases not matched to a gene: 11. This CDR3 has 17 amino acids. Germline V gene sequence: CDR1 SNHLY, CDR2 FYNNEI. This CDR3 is CASSEFGTGGSSYGYTF. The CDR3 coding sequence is TGTGCCAGCAGTGAGTTTGGGACAGGGGGATCTAGTTATGGCTACACCTTC.

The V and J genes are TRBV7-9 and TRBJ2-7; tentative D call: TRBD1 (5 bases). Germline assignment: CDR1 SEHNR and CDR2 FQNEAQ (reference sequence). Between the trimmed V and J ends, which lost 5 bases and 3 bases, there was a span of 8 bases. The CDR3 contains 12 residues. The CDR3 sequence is CASSTTGYEQYF. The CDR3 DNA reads TGTGCCAGCAGCACCACAGGCTACGAGCAGTACTTC.

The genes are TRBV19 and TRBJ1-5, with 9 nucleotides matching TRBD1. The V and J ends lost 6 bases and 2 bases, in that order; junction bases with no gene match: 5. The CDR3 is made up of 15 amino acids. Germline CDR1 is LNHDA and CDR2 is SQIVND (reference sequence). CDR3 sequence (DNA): TGTGCCAGTAGCGACAGGGGGTTCGGCAATCAGCCCCAGCATTTT. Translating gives CASSDRGFGNQPQHF.

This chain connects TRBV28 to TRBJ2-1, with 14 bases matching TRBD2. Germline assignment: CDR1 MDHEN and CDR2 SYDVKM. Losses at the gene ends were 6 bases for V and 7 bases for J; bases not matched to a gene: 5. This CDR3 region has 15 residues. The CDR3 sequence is CASSPTSGRVNEQFF. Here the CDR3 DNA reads TGTGCCAGCAGCCCGACTAGCGGGAGGGTTAATGAGCAGTTCTTC.

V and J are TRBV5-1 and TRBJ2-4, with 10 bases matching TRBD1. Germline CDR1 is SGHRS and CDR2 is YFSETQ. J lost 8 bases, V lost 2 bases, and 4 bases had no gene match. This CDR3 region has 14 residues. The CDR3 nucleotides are TGCGCCAGCAGCTTCCGGACAGGGGGAGACATTCAGTACTTC. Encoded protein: CASSFRTGGDIQYF. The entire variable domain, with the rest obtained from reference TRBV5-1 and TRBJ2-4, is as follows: KAGVTQTPRYLIKTRGQQVTLSCSPISGHRSVSWYQQTPGQGLQFLFEYFSETQRNKGNFPGRFSGRQFSNSRSEMNVSTLELGDSALYLCASSFRTGGDIQYFGAGTRLSVL.

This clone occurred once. CDR3 coding DNA: TGTGCCAGCAGTGATGGCCAGGCCCCCTACAATGAGCAGTTCTTC. It is translated as CASSDGQAPYNEQFF. The rearrangement joins TRBV6-4 to TRBJ2-1; D is unresolved. The germline CDR1 and CDR2 sequences are MRHNA and SNTAGT. Trimming took 3 bases from V and 2 from J, leaving 11 bases between them. The CDR3 is 15 amino acids.

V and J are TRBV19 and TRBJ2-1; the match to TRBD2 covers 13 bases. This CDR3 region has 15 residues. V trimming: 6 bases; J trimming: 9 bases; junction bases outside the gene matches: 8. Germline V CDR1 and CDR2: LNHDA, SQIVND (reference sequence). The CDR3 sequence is CASSLAGTSGAEQFF. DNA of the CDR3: TGTGCCAGTAGCCTCGCCGGGACTAGCGGGGCTGAGCAGTTCTTC.

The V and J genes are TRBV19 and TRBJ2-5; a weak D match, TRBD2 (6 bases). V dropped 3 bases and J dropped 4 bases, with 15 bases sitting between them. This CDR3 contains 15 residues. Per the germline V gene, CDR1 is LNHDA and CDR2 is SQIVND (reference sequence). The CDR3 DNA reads TGTGCCAGTAGTATTGGGAGCGGGCAGGGAGAGACCCAGTACTTC. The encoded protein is CASSIGSGQGETQYF.

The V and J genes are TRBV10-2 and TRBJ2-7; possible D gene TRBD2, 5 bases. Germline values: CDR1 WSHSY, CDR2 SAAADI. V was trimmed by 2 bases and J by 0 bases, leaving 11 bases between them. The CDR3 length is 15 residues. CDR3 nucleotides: TGCGCCAGCAGTGAGGTCAGTGGAGGCTCCTACGAGCAGTACTTC. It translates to CASSEVSGGSYEQYF.

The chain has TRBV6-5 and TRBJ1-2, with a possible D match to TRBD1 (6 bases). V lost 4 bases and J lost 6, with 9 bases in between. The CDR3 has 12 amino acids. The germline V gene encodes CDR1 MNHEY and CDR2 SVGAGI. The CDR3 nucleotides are TGTGCCAGCAGTTCAAACAGGGATGGCTACACCTTC. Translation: CASSSNRDGYTF.

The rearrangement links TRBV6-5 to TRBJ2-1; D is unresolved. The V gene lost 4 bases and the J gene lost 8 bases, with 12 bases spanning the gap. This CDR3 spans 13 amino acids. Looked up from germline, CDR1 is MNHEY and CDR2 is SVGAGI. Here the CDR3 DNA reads TGTGCCAGCAGTTGGACGCCGGGCGATGAGCAGTTCTTC. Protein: CASSWTPGDEQFF.

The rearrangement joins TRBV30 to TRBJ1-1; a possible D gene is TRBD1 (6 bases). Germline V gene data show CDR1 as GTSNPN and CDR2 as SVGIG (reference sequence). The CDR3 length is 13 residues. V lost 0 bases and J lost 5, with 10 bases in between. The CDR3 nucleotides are TGTGCCTGGAGTGTGGGGGCTATAACTGAAGCTTTCTTT. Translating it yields CAWSVGAITEAFF.

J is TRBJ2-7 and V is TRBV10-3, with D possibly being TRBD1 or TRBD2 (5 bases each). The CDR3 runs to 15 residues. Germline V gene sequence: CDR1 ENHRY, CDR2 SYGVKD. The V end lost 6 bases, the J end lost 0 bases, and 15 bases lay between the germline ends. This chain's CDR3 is CAIRGGTLSSYEQYF. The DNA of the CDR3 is TGTGCCATCAGAGGTGGGACGCTGAGCTCCTACGAGCAGTACTTC.

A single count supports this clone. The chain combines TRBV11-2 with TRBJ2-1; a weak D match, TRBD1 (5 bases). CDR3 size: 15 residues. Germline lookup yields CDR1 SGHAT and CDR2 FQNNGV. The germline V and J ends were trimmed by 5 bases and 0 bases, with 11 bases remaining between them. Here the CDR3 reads CASSPWGGSYNEQFF. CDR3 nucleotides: TGTGCCAGCAGCCCGTGGGGCGGCTCCTACAATGAGCAGTTCTTC.

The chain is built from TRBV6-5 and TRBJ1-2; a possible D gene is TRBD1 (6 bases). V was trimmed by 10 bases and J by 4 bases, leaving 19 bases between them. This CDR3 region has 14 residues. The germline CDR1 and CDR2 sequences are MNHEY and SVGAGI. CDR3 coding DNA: TGTGCCACGAAGATTACCCCGGACAGCTATGGCTACACCTTC. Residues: CATKITPDSYGYTF.

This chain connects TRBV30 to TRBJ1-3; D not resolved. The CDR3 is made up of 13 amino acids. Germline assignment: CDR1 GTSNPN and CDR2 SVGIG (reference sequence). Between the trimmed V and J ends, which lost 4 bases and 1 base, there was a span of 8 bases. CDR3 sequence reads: CAWTMTSGNTIYF. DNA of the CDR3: TGTGCCTGGACGATGACTTCTGGAAACACCATATATTTT.

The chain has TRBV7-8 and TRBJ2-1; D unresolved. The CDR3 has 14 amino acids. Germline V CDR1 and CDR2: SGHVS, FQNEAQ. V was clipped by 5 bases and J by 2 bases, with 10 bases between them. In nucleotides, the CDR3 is TGTGCCAGCAGCGCCGGTAGAACCTACAATGAGCAGTTCTTC. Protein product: CASSAGRTYNEQFF.

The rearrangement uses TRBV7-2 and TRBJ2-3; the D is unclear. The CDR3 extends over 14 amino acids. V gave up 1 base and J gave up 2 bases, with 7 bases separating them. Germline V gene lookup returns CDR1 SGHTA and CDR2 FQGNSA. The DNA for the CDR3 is TGTGCCAGCAGCTTAGATGTCTTCACAGATACGCAGTATTTT. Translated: CASSLDVFTDTQYF.

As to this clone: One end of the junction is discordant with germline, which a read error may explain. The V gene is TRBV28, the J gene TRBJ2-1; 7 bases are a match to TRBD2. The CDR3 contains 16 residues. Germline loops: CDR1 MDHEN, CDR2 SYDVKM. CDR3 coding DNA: TGTGCCAGCAGGCGGACGGGGGGTTATTCGTCGGCTGAGCGGTTCTTC. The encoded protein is CASRRTGGYSSAERFF.

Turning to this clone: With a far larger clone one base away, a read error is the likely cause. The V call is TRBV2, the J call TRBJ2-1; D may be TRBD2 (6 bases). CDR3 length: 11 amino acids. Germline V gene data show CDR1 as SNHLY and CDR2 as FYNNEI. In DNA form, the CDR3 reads TGTGCCACAGTTCGGCGGGATATTTCGGTCTTC. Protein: CATVRRDISVF. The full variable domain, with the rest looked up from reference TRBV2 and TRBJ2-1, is EPEVTQTPSHQVTQMGQEVILRCVPISNHLYFYWYRQILGQKVEFLVSFYNNEISEKSEIFDDQFSVERPDGSNFTLKIRSTKLEDSAMYFCATVRRDISVFGPGTRLTVL.

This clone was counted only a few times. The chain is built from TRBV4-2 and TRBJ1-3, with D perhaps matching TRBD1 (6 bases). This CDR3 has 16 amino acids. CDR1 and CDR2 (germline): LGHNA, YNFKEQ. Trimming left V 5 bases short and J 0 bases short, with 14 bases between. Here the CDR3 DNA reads TGTGCCAGCAGCGTCCTACAGGGACCCTCTGGAAACACCATATATTTT. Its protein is CASSVLQGPSGNTIYF.

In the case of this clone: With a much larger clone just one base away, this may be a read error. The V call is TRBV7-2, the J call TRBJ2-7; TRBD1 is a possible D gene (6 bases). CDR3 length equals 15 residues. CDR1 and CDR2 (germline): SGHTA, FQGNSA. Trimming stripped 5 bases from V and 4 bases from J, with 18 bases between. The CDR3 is CASSLQQGRAYEQYF. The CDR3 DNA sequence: TGTGCCAGCAGCCTCCAACAGGGAAGGGCTTACGAGCAGTACTTC.

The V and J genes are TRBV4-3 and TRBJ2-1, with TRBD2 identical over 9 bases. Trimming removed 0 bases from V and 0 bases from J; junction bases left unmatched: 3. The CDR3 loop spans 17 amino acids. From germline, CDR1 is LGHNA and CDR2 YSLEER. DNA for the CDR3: TGCGCCAGCAGCCAAGATGCGGGAGGGCCCTCCTACAATGAGCAGTTCTTC. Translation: CASSQDAGGPSYNEQFF.

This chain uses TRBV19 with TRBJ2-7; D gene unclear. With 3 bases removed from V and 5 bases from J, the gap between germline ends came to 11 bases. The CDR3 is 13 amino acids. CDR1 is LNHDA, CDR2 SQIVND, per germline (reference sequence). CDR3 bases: TGTGCCAGTAGTATTCCCTCGCACCACGAGCAGTACTTC. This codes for CASSIPSHHEQYF.

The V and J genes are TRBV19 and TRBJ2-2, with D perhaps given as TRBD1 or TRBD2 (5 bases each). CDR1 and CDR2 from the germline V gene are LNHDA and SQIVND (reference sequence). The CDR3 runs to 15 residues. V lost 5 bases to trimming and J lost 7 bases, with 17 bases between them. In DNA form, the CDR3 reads TGTGCCAGTAGTCCCCCCCCGGGACGAGGCGGGGAGCTGTTTTTT. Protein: CASSPPPGRGGELFF.

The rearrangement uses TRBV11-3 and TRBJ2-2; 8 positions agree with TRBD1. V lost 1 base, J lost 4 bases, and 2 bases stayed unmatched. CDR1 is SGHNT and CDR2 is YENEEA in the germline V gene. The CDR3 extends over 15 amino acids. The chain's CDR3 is CASSLVTGATGELFF. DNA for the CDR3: TGTGCCAGCAGCTTAGTGACAGGGGCCACCGGGGAGCTGTTTTTT.

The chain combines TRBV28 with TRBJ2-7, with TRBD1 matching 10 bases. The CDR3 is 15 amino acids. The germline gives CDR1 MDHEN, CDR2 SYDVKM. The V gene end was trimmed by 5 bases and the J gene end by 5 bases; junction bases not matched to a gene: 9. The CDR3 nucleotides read TGTGCCAGCAGTCTGATAACCGGGACAGGGGACGAGCAGTACTTC. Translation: CASSLITGTGDEQYF.

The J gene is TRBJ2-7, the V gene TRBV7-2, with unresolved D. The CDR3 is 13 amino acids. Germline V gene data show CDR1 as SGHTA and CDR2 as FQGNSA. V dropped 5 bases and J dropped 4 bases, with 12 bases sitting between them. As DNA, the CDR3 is TGTGCCAGCAGCCCCCGAATCGGGTACGAGCAGTACTTC. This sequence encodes CASSPRIGYEQYF.

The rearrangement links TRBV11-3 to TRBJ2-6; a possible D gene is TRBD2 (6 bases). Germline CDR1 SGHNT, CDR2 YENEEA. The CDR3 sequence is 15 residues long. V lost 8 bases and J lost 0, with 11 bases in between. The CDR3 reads CASSGGYSGANVLTF. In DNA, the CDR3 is TGTGCCAGCTCAGGAGGGTACTCTGGGGCCAACGTCCTGACTTTC.